Here is one TCR beta chain with its context. As yet, its antigen is unknown. Researchers used 5'RACE with constant-segment primers to make TCR alpha and TCR beta cDNA libraries that carry sample barcodes and UMIs. TCRdb passed the 5' RACE reads through MiXCR, listing each CDR3 protein once. The repertoire holds about 100,000 distinct CDR3 sequences, with under 15% as singletons. Per germline, CDR1 SEHNR and CDR2 FQNEAQ (reference sequence). V dropped 11 bases and J dropped 1 base, with 10 bases sitting between them. CDR3 length: 12 residues. This sample is drawn from a study of T-cell memory formation after mild COVID-19. Across the whole study: The two donors had largely donor-specific TCR clusters. Study conclusions and caveats: Researchers report contracting CD4+ clones mostly in CM and EM, with CD8+ clones in EMRA. Specificity for SARS-CoV-2 was not confirmed among the second-wave clones peaking on day 37.

The TCR comes from a man aged 18 to 29 who had mild COVID-19 (a few samples of this study predate the infection). Cell type and time point are not known. The sample taken for sequencing was PBMCs or a T cell subset sorted from them (not recorded which). The genes are TRBV7-9 and TRBJ2-3, with a possible D match to TRBD2 (5 bases). DNA of the CDR3: TGTGCCTCAATCGGGGGCACAGATACGCAGTATTTT. Translated, it gives CASIGGTDTQYF.